The clone carrying this T cell receptor beta chain was counted a single time. The CDR3 sequence is 12 residues long. Trimming left V 1 base short and J 12 bases short, with 10 bases between. Germline V gives CDR1 LGHDT, CDR2 YNNKEL (reference sequence). The data stem from a study of blood T cell repertoires in COVID-19. Study summary: The cDNA or gDNA used as material had been derived from T cells, B-cell-depleted T cells, or PBMCs.

Sequencing used immunoSEQ multiplex PCR; TCRdb keeps in-frame clones, though not all of them. The profile covers approximately 210,000 clones, with roughly 78% appearing a single time and more than 10% taken by the ten largest. V and J are TRBV3-1 (or the pseudogene TRBV3-2) and TRBJ2-1; D gene unclear. The clonotype originates from a woman between 40 and 50 years old with acute or convalescent COVID-19. Sequences were obtained from peripheral blood. DNA for the CDR3: TGTGCCAGCAGCCAAGGTGTCCAGATGCAGTTCTTC. Translating gives CASSQGVQMQFF.